These 18 T cell receptor beta chains share one sample of origin, sequenced in a study of T cells in tuberculosis. The data were produced by immunoSEQ multiplex PCR, yet TCRdb's version contains in-frame clones alone and is incomplete. Of around 30,000 clones listed, more than 85% are singletons. Sequenced sample: PBMCs. The receptors originated from a donor aged 10-29 years with latent tuberculosis or without tuberculosis infection.

The rearrangement links TRBV2 to TRBJ2-3; tentatively, D is TRBD2 (5 bases). The germline gives CDR1 SNHLY, CDR2 FYNNEI. The CDR3 extends over 13 amino acids. V lost 8 bases, J lost 2 bases, and 11 bases lay in between. CDR3 residues: CASLDLFTDTQYF. As DNA, the CDR3 is TGTGCCAGCCTGGACTTGTTCACAGATACGCAGTATTTT. The whole variable domain, filled in from reference TRBV2 and TRBJ2-3, reads EPEVTQTPSHQVTQMGQEVILRCVPISNHLYFYWYRQILGQKVEFLVSFYNNEISEKSEIFDDQFSVERPDGSNFTLKIRSTKLEDSAMYFCASLDLFTDTQYFGPGTRLTVL.

This chain uses TRBV7-2 with TRBJ2-2, with 10 nucleotides matching TRBD2. V shed 5 bases and J 6 bases; nucleotides not matched to a gene: 6. This CDR3 contains 15 residues. Per germline, CDR1 SGHTA and CDR2 FQGNSA. The CDR3 DNA reads as TGTGCCAGCAGCACCCTAGCGGGAGTAGCCGGGGAGCTGTTTTTT. Its translation: CASSTLAGVAGELFF.

V and J are TRBV19 and TRBJ2-1; TRBD2 matches at 9 bases. J was trimmed by 6 bases and V by 7 bases; bases with no gene match: 16. There are 17 residues in the CDR3. Germline V gene lookup returns CDR1 LNHDA and CDR2 SQIVND (reference sequence). CDR3 coding DNA: TGTGCCAGTACCCTAAGGTGGGATAGCGGGAGAGTCAATGAGCAGTTCTTC. Translation gives CASTLRWDSGRVNEQFF.

The chain couples TRBV28 to TRBJ2-3, with D unresolved. Per germline, CDR1 MDHEN and CDR2 SYDVKM. This CDR3 region has 14 residues. The V gene lost 6 bases and the J gene lost 6 bases, with 16 bases spanning the gap. As DNA, the CDR3 is TGTGCCAGCAGATCGTCCTCGGCCGGGGATACGCAGTATTTT. It yields the protein CASRSSSAGDTQYF.

The genes are TRBV19 and TRBJ1-5, with 7 bases that match TRBD1. The junction had 8 bases not matched to a gene; V was cut back by 1 base and J by 2 bases. The CDR3 consists of 17 residues. Germline V CDR1 and CDR2: LNHDA, SQIVND (reference sequence). CDR3 in DNA: TGTGCCAGTAGTATAGTCGAGGGGGCGCGAGGCAATCAGCCCCAGCATTTT. It codes for CASSIVEGARGNQPQHF.

The chain recombines TRBV28 with TRBJ2-3; TRBD2 matches 8 bases. Looked up from germline, CDR1 is MDHEN and CDR2 is SYDVKM. J lost 1 base, V lost 2 bases, and 2 bases had no gene match. The CDR3 runs 15 residues. CDR3 in DNA: TGTGCCAGCAGTTTACCAGCGGGGGGCACAGATACGCAGTATTTT. This codes for CASSLPAGGTDTQYF.

V usage is TRBV5-5 and J usage is TRBJ2-7, with 11 bases fitting TRBD1. Germline CDR1 and CDR2: SGHKS and YYEKEE (reference sequence). V shed 4 bases, J shed 0 bases, and the junction held 3 bases outside the gene matches. The CDR3 extends over 15 amino acids. CDR3: CASSRGTGGSYEQYF. The CDR3 region has the DNA TGTGCCAGCAGCCGAGGGACAGGGGGCTCCTACGAGCAGTACTTC. Complete variable domain (other parts from reference TRBV5-5 and TRBJ2-7): DAGVTQSPTHLIKTRGQQVTLRCSPISGHKSVSWYQQVLGQGPQFIFQYYEKEERGRGNFPDRFSARQFPNYSSELNVNALLLGDSALYLCASSRGTGGSYEQYFGPGTRLTVT.

The V call is TRBV4-2, the J call TRBJ2-7; no clear D gene. The germline V gene encodes CDR1 LGHNA and CDR2 YNFKEQ. The CDR3 length is 15 residues. The ends were cut back, 0 bases at V and 3 bases at J, with 12 bases in the middle. The chain's CDR3 is CASSQEAASNYEQYF. CDR3 nucleotides: TGTGCCAGCAGCCAAGAAGCAGCGAGCAACTACGAGCAGTACTTC.

The chain is built from TRBV4-1 and TRBJ2-1; 12 nucleotides align to TRBD2. The V gene end was trimmed by 4 bases and the J gene end by 8 bases; junction bases not matched to a gene: 12. From germline, CDR1 is MGHRA and CDR2 YSYEKL. The CDR3 runs to 17 residues. CDR3 nucleotide sequence: TGCGCCAGCAGCCCCGGGGTTCCTAGCGGGAGGGCCCATGAGCAGTTCTTC. Amino acids: CASSPGVPSGRAHEQFF.

This chain joins TRBV7-2 and TRBJ1-1; possible D gene TRBD1, 5 bases. This CDR3 comprises 15 residues. V was trimmed by 5 bases and J by 0 bases, leaving 13 bases between them. The germline V gene has CDR1 SGHTA and CDR2 FQGNSA. The CDR3 spells CASSRGLPMNTEAFF. Written as DNA, the CDR3 is TGTGCCAGCAGCAGGGGATTGCCGATGAACACTGAAGCTTTCTTT.

The chain links TRBV28 to TRBJ2-3; TRBD1 matches 7 bases. CDR3 size: 16 residues. Germline-derived CDR1 and CDR2 are MDHEN and SYDVKM. The V and J ends lost 2 bases and 1 base, in that order; junction bases with no gene match: 6. As DNA, the CDR3 is TGTGCCAGCAGTTTAAGTGGTACAGGGGGCACAGATACGCAGTATTTT. This encodes CASSLSGTGGTDTQYF.

The chain joins TRBV27 to TRBJ2-7, with 9 bases identical to TRBD1. The CDR3 consists of 16 residues. After removal of 8 bases from V and 6 bases from J, the junction contained 17 bases not matched to a gene. Germline lookup yields CDR1 MNHEY and CDR2 SMNVEV (reference sequence). The CDR3 sequence: CASRSSPGTGRSEQYF. In DNA form, the CDR3 reads TGTGCCAGCCGTTCCTCTCCAGGGACAGGGAGATCCGAGCAGTACTTC.

This clone was recorded only once. The chain carries TRBV2 and TRBJ2-3; D gene unclear. This CDR3 contains 11 residues. With 6 bases removed from V and 3 bases from J, the gap between germline ends came to 4 bases. Per germline, CDR1 SNHLY and CDR2 FYNNEI. CDR3 nucleotides: TGTGCCAGCAGGTATACAGATACGCAGTATTTT. It specifies CASRYTDTQYF. Complete variable domain (other parts from reference TRBV2 and TRBJ2-3): EPEVTQTPSHQVTQMGQEVILRCVPISNHLYFYWYRQILGQKVEFLVSFYNNEISEKSEIFDDQFSVERPDGSNFTLKIRSTKLEDSAMYFCASRYTDTQYFGPGTRLTVL.

This clone was counted a single time. The chain links TRBV29-1 to TRBJ2-3; TRBD2 agrees at 7 bases. The CDR3 is 15 residues long. Per germline, CDR1 SQVTM and CDR2 ANQGSEA. Trimming removed 4 bases from V and 5 bases from J; junction bases left unmatched: 12. This CDR3 is CSVVGGAAGEDTQYF. The CDR3 nucleotides read TGCAGCGTTGTAGGCGGGGCGGCGGGAGAAGATACGCAGTATTTT.

This chain uses TRBV4-2 with TRBJ2-1; TRBD2 matches 9 bases. CDR1 is LGHNA, CDR2 YNFKEQ, per germline. The junction had 6 bases not matched to a gene; V was cut back by 2 bases and J by 7 bases. This CDR3 spans 15 amino acids. The CDR3 DNA follows: TGTGCCAGCAGCCAAATCGGCGGGAGGGGTAATGAGCAGTTCTTC. Translating gives CASSQIGGRGNEQFF.

This chain uses TRBV5-1 with TRBJ1-4; tentative D call: TRBD1 (5 bases). The germline V gene has CDR1 SGHRS and CDR2 YFSETQ. CDR3 length: 15 residues. V dropped 2 bases and J dropped 2 bases, with 10 bases sitting between them. In DNA form, the CDR3 reads TGCGCCAGCAGCTTCAGGGAGGGGACTAATGAAAAACTGTTTTTT. Translated: CASSFREGTNEKLFF.

V gene TRBV28 combines with J gene TRBJ2-5, with 7 nucleotides matching TRBD2. Germline V CDR1 and CDR2: MDHEN, SYDVKM. CDR3 length equals 17 residues. V was pared by 0 bases and J by 4 bases, with 11 bases of the junction left unmatched. CDR3 residues: CASSLWGVRETTETQYF. CDR3 coding DNA: TGTGCCAGCAGTTTATGGGGCGTGCGGGAGACCACAGAGACCCAGTACTTC.

The chain employs TRBV5-1 and TRBJ2-2; 12 nucleotides line up with TRBD1. The length of the CDR3 is 16 residues. Germline values: CDR1 SGHRS, CDR2 YFSETQ. V was clipped by 3 bases and J by 7 bases; unmatched bases: 7. In nucleotides, the CDR3 is TGCGCCAGCAGCTCGGGACAGGGGGCGATCGGCGGGGAGCTGTTTTTT. Protein product: CASSSGQGAIGGELFF.